This T cell receptor beta chain originates from a study of shared clonotypes between healthy human individuals (dated by TCRdb to 2018 to 2021). With regard to the full study: The cohort comprised two women and a few men aged 18 to 49 years. To estimate repertoire size and how much clonotype sharing occurs between individuals, the study deeply sequenced the blood TCR repertoires of 5 or 6 healthy adults. Libraries were prepared and TCR repertoires were sequenced by different laboratories using diverse techniques, in order to increase sequencing depth and limit assay-specific biases. Each donor's leukapheresis produced roughly between roughly 0.94 and 9.5 billion PBMCs. Overall results and qualifications from the work: The genetic and exposure-history diversity represented was limited by the small number of donors. Based on pairwise subsampling, the degree of clonotype sharing among donors was expected to be affected by sequencing depth. Sampling was restricted to blood, and TCR repertoires in tissue are likely to differ from TCR repertoires in blood.

Healthy HIV-negative adults with no recently reported acute infections or vaccinations were included as donors. All donors were Caucasian adults living in Nashville, Tennessee, USA. For unsorted samples, roughly 81 million PBMCs were counted and genomic DNA was extracted with the QIAamp DNA Blood Mini kit. Blood was collected by leukapheresis, and PBMCs were isolated by Ficoll-Histopaque density gradient centrifugation and then cryopreserved in liquid nitrogen vapor phase. The CDR3 spans 16 residues, from the cysteine through the phenylalanine. The entry retains the CDR3 DNA only, 48 bases that are in frame from base 1. The germline V gene gives CDR1 as SGDLS and CDR2 as YYNGEE. V lost 0 bases and J lost 1 base; the stretch between them is 10 bases long. Using the deep immunoSEQ assay, TCR CDR3 regions were amplified from genomic DNA by multiplex PCR. Extracted genomic DNA from each cell subset was spread evenly across all wells of several immunoSEQ 96-well plates, with each plate serving as a replicate. Each replicate PCR for unsorted PBMC received about 300 ng genomic DNA, equal to approximately 30,000 T cell genomes. Ten immunoSEQ deep assay plates were used to sequence unsorted PBMC genomic DNA. Purified libraries were quantified with a Qubit 3.0 fluorometer, sized on a Bioanalyzer 2100, and re-quantified with the KAPA Library Quantification kit. A separate single-read 150-cycle Illumina NextSeq 550 flow cell was used to sequence each immunoSEQ 96-well plate. Regarding the original processing steps: Because only junctional sequences without quality scores were contained in the immunoSEQ output, filtering matching that applied to full-length reads could not be performed. Sequences were annotated with PyIR, a Python wrapper for IgBLAST v1.9, and V/J genes and CDR3 were assigned using IMGT germline references. Any read was removed if the V/J assignment was weak (E-value above 1e-6), the CDR3 was missing, or the read contained stop codons, out-of-frame junctions, or ambiguous translated residues. A V3J clonotype was defined by an identical inferred V gene, J gene, and CDR3 amino acid sequence. To compute the percentage overlap between repertoires, the number of shared unique clonotypes was divided by the size of the smaller repertoire. Repertoire richness was assessed with RTK rarefaction, the Chao1 estimator, and Recon v2.1 estimates of unobserved clonotypes. As stored in TCRdb, this immuneACCESS dataset retains in-frame rearrangements with V and J assigned. A fraction of the clones does not appear; measured against another copy, unresolved V genes explain less than half of the discrepancy, and the remainder lacks a known reason. V, J and clone size are those of that table, while D and trimming were read from the DNA. This sample is represented by about 510,000 clones; nearly 80% of them were singletons. Together, the top ten hold about 12% of the sample.

A remark on this clone: Its target antigen remains unknown. Nothing much larger sits one base from this clone, and base qualities are not available.

Material for sequencing was PBMCs. In this chain, TRBV9 is recombined with TRBJ1-4; D gene: possibly TRBD1, on 6 matching bases. This receptor was identified in a woman between 35 and 50 years old in good health. Some clones in this sample may be carry-over from other donors' samples. The CDR3 protein is CASSVGGARTNEKLFF. The DNA sequence is as follows: TGTGCCAGCAGCGTAGGGGGGGCAAGAACTAATGAAAAACTGTTTTTT.